This T cell receptor (beta chain) derives from a study of T cells expressing NK-cell markers. The overall study: Just one sequenced donor of eight was HCMV-seronegative, while seven were seropositive.

TCRdb reanalyzed the 5' RACE reads, giving one entry per CDR3 protein sequence and no DNA. The sample has a few hundred thousand distinct CDR3 sequences; the top ten hold 5.2%. The CDR3 totals 20 residues. CDR1 LGHNA and CDR2 YNFKEQ come from the germline V gene. Study findings and constraints: In more than five donors, dominant CD3+CD56+NKG2C+ clonotypes ranked among the top 10 CD8+ clonotypes. The CD3+CD56-NKG2C+ fraction was also led by these clonotypes in several donors.

In regard to this clonotype: Its target is not known.

Sequenced: blood T cells: a sorted CD56 or NKG2C T cell subset, CD4+ or CD8+ T cells, or bulk PBMC T cells (not recorded which). The sequence was collected from a man between 18 and 69 years old in good health. The V gene is TRBV4-2, the J gene TRBJ2-1; TCRdb's D gene call, TRBD1, goes unchecked for lack of DNA. The CDR3 sequence: CASSQDRGNLQGPSYNEQFF.